This T cell receptor (beta chain) was retrieved from a study of lymphopenia after photon versus proton radiotherapy. The study's findings and limits: Photon-treated patients lost naive T cells and TCR diversity; proton-treated stayed stable. Only patients who died were analyzed for survival; proton advantage is unproven. A bigger post-nadir fall in TCR diversity correlated inversely with survival time in deceased patients.

Germline CDR1 and CDR2: SGDLS and YYNGEE. There are 16 residues in the CDR3. Trimming took 3 bases from V and 7 from J; bases not matched to a gene: 11. Using immunoSEQ multiplex PCR, the repertoire was profiled, and TCRdb retains in-frame clones only, with some absent. This table has about 5,000 clones, 85% to 90% appearing once. Comment on this clone: Its target is unknown.

The chain joins TRBV9 to TRBJ2-3; TRBD1 aligns across 10 bases. The sample here was peripheral blood, taken from a patient treated with photon-based radiotherapy. The TCR sequence derives from a man younger than 40 with gastric cancer. The CDR3: CASSAGTGASRNTQYF. DNA of the CDR3: TGTGCCAGCAGCGCCGGGACAGGGGCCTCAAGGAATACGCAGTATTTT.